The 20 T cell receptor beta chains below all came from one sample that was sequenced in a study of spatial heterogeneity in lung cancer. Using its own MiXCR run on the 5' RACE reads, TCRdb lists one record per CDR3 protein. This sample has roughly 780 distinct CDR3 sequences, with about a tenth found just once. Findings and limits, study-wide: Within tumors, counts of expanded alpha and beta TCRs tracked tumor mutation counts.

For these receptors, no antigen is known. Time point denoted: sample taken at primary tumor resection. Material: lung tumor tissue, obtained at surgery. The source is a male donor with early-stage non-small cell lung cancer.

This clonotype is medium-sized in the sample. The CDR3 loop is CASSYVRLAGADTDTQYF. CDR3 DNA sequence: TGTGCCAGCAGTTACGTCCGACTAGCGGGGGCCGACACAGATACGCAGTATTTT. The chain combines TRBV6-2 or TRBV6-3 with TRBJ2-3, with 12 bases matching TRBD2. The CDR3 is 18 residues long. Germline CDR1 is MNHEY and CDR2 is SVGEGT. Unmatched junction bases numbered 8, after V lost 2 bases and J lost 2 bases.

With respect to this clonotype: A much more abundant neighbour one base away suggests this may be a read error. The CDR3 region is CASSRLVVGQFF. The CDR3 coding sequence is TGTGCCAGCAGCCGACTAGTTGTTGGGCAGTTCTTC. The V gene is TRBV28, the J gene TRBJ2-1, with D possibly matching TRBD2 (6 bases). Per germline, CDR1 MDHEN and CDR2 SYDVKM. The CDR3 totals 12 residues. The V end was cut by 6 bases, the J end by 12 bases, with 15 bases between.

By sample fraction, this clonotype is large. This chain connects TRBV3-1 to TRBJ2-3; a possible D gene is TRBD2 (5 bases). This CDR3 has 14 residues. Trimming took 0 bases from V and 13 from J, leaving 17 bases between them. Germline values: CDR1 LGHDT, CDR2 YNNKEL (reference sequence). In DNA, the CDR3 is TGTGCCAGCAGCCAAGATCGAGGGCGAGCCAGAGAGTATTTT. This sequence encodes CASSQDRGRAREYF.

This clonotype rates as medium-sized. This chain links TRBV18 with TRBJ1-1; no definite D call. Per the germline V gene, CDR1 is KGHSH and CDR2 is LQKENI. This CDR3 spans 14 amino acids. Trimming cost V 3 bases and J 0 bases, with 8 bases left between them. The CDR3 region is CASSPGLLNTEAFF. The CDR3 bases are TGTGCCAGCTCACCCGGACTGTTGAACACTGAAGCTTTCTTT.

By sample fraction, this clonotype is large (0.1 to 1%). CDR3 nucleotide sequence: TGTGCCAGCAGGGGCCCGGGACAGGGGGCGGAAAAACTGTTTTTT. Amino acids: CASRGPGQGAEKLFF. This chain joins TRBV28 and TRBJ1-4, with TRBD1 matching over 12 bases. The trim removed 6 bases at V and 8 bases at J, leaving 7 bases unmatched. The CDR3 sequence is 15 residues long. CDR1 and CDR2 (germline): MDHEN, SYDVKM.

This clonotype has a handful of counts. The chain carries TRBV7-2 and TRBJ2-3, with D tentatively TRBD1 (6 bases). Trimming cost V 3 bases and J 3 bases, with 16 bases left between them. CDR3 length: 16 residues. The germline V gene encodes CDR1 SGHTA and CDR2 FQGNSA. The CDR3 nucleotides read TGTGCCAGCAGCTTGTCCCCCAGGGGAAATACAGATACGCAGTATTTT. Its protein product is CASSLSPRGNTDTQYF.

This clonotype is medium-sized. The chain couples TRBV6-2 or TRBV6-3 to TRBJ1-1; D is possibly TRBD1 (5 bases). The CDR3 is 15 residues long. V dropped 0 bases and J dropped 6 bases, with 14 bases sitting between them. Germline values: CDR1 MNHEY, CDR2 SVGEGT. In DNA form, the CDR3 reads TGTGCCAGCAGTTACTCGAGTCCCGGGACTCCTGAAGCTTTCTTT. This gives the protein CASSYSSPGTPEAFF.

This clonotype is termed medium-sized (0.01 to 0.1%). The chain couples TRBV2 to TRBJ1-1; a weak D match, TRBD1 (5 bases). The V and J ends lost 6 bases and 5 bases respectively, with 13 bases between them. The CDR3 sequence is 13 residues long. Germline CDR1 SNHLY, CDR2 FYNNEI. CDR3 sequence: CASSGPEGTEAFF. CDR3 DNA: TGTGCCAGCAGCGGACCCGAGGGGACTGAAGCTTTCTTT.

This chain uses TRBV7-2 with TRBJ1-3; D is ambiguous. The V end was cut by 2 bases, the J end by 0 bases, with 8 bases between. CDR3 size: 15 residues. From germline, CDR1 is SGHTA and CDR2 FQGNSA. The CDR3 sequence: CASSLSAGSGNTIYF. The DNA of the CDR3 is TGTGCCAGCAGCTTAAGTGCAGGCTCTGGAAACACCATATATTTT. The full variable domain, completed using reference TRBV7-2 and TRBJ1-3, is GAGVSQSPSNKVTEKGKDVELRCDPISGHTALYWYRQSLGQGLEFLIYFQGNSAPDKSGLPSDRFSAERTGGSVSTLTIQRTQQEDSAVYLCASSLSAGSGNTIYFGEGSWLTVV.

This clonotype turned up a few times. The V gene is TRBV18, the J gene TRBJ1-6, with D maybe TRBD1 (5 bases). Germline CDR1 and CDR2: KGHSH and LQKENI. The CDR3 is made up of 16 amino acids. V lost 3 bases and J 6 bases, leaving 15 bases between the germline ends. CDR3 sequence (DNA): TGTGCCAGCTCACCGATCACATCCGGGACTAATTCACCCCTCCACTTT. Protein sequence: CASSPITSGTNSPLHF. Full variable domain (missing parts from reference TRBV18 and TRBJ1-6): NAGVMQNPRHLVRRRGQEARLRCSPMKGHSHVYWYRQLPEEGLKFMVYLQKENIIDESGMPKERFSAEFPKEGPSILRIQQVVRGDSAAYFCASSPITSGTNSPLHFGNGTRLTVT.

In its sample, this clonotype is medium-sized. This chain links TRBV20-1 with TRBJ2-2, with 15 bases aligning to TRBD2. The CDR3 is made up of 18 amino acids. Unmatched junction bases numbered 8, after V lost 2 bases and J lost 4 bases. Germline CDR1 reads DFQATT; CDR2 reads SNEGSKA (reference sequence). The CDR3, as DNA: TGCAGTGCTAGAAAGGGACTAGCGGGAGGATGGTCCACCGGGGAGCTGTTTTTT. This encodes CSARKGLAGGWSTGELFF.

This clonotype qualifies as large. The rearrangement links TRBV7-8 to TRBJ2-7; D might be TRBD1 or TRBD2, each matching 5 bases. Germline V gene lookup returns CDR1 SGHVS and CDR2 FQNEAQ. The CDR3 spans 13 residues. With 6 bases removed from V and 1 base from J, the gap between germline ends came to 10 bases. This chain's CDR3 is CASSKGPSYEQYV. DNA for the CDR3: TGTGCCAGCAGTAAGGGACCGTCCTACGAGCAGTACGTC.

By share, this clonotype counts as large. This sequence joins TRBV6-5 and TRBJ1-1, with D uncertain. The CDR3 consists of 11 residues. V gave up 4 bases and J gave up 5 bases, with 5 bases separating them. From germline, CDR1 is MNHEY and CDR2 SVGAGI. The CDR3 DNA reads as TGTGCCAGCAGTTCACGGACTGAAGCTTTCTTT. It specifies CASSSRTEAFF.

Relative to its sample, this clonotype is medium-sized. The chain joins TRBV28 to TRBJ2-3; D not resolved. Per germline, CDR1 MDHEN and CDR2 SYDVKM. The CDR3 spans 15 residues. Trimming cost V 3 bases and J 4 bases, with 14 bases left between them. The CDR3 sequence is CASSLINVQADTQYF. The CDR3, as DNA: TGTGCCAGCAGTTTGATCAACGTACAAGCAGATACGCAGTATTTT.

By share, this clonotype counts as medium-sized. The genes are TRBV27 and TRBJ2-2; TRBD2 aligns across 7 bases. Germline V CDR1 and CDR2: MNHEY, SMNVEV (reference sequence). The CDR3 spans 16 residues. The J segment lost 7 bases and the V segment lost 4 bases, leaving 12 bases of the junction unmatched. Here the CDR3 reads CASSSSGLAAGGELFF. For the CDR3, the DNA is TGTGCCAGCAGTTCTTCTGGTCTAGCGGCGGGCGGGGAGCTGTTTTTT.

By share, this clonotype ranks as hyperexpanded. The chain employs TRBV28 and TRBJ2-1; D remains unclear. Germline CDR1 MDHEN, CDR2 SYDVKM. The CDR3 covers 16 residues. V was shortened by 2 bases and J by 7 bases, with 18 bases between the two germline ends. The chain's CDR3 is CASSLVIGNVMNEQFF. The CDR3 DNA follows: TGTGCCAGCAGTTTAGTGATAGGGAATGTAATGAATGAGCAGTTCTTC.

Relative to its sample, this clonotype is large (0.1 to 1%). The chain couples TRBV7-6 to TRBJ2-5, with D unclear. V lost 3 bases to trimming and J lost 0 bases, with 5 bases between them. Germline V gene lookup returns CDR1 SGHVS and CDR2 FNYEAQ. There are 13 residues in the CDR3. CDR3 in amino acids: CASSFTDQETQYF. In DNA form, the CDR3 reads TGTGCCAGCAGCTTTACAGACCAAGAGACCCAGTACTTC.

This clonotype is deemed large. The genes are TRBV9 and TRBJ1-1; 7 nucleotides align to TRBD1. Germline V CDR1 and CDR2: SGDLS, YYNGEE. This CDR3 contains 12 residues. Unmatched junction bases numbered 4, after V lost 3 bases and J lost 8 bases. The DNA of the CDR3 is TGTGCCAGCAGCGCTATGACAGGGGAAGCTTTCTTT. Its translation is CASSAMTGEAFF.

This clonotype has just a few counts. The chain combines TRBV7-6 with TRBJ2-5; D possibly uses TRBD1 or TRBD2 (5 bases each). CDR1 and CDR2 from the germline V gene are SGHVS and FNYEAQ. Trimming stripped 5 bases from V and 5 bases from J, with 6 bases between. There are 11 residues in the CDR3. The CDR3 DNA follows: TGTGCCAGCAGCCGGGGCGAGACCCAGTACTTC. Translation gives CASSRGETQYF.

Within the sample, this clonotype is medium-sized. The chain has TRBV7-2 and TRBJ2-4; 11 bases map to TRBD2. CDR3 size: 16 residues. After removal of 5 bases from V and 3 bases from J, the junction contained 6 bases not matched to a gene. From germline, CDR1 is SGHTA and CDR2 FQGNSA. The CDR3 here is CASSRGLAEGKNIQYF. The CDR3 nucleotides are TGTGCCAGCAGCCGGGGACTAGCGGAGGGCAAAAACATTCAGTACTTC.